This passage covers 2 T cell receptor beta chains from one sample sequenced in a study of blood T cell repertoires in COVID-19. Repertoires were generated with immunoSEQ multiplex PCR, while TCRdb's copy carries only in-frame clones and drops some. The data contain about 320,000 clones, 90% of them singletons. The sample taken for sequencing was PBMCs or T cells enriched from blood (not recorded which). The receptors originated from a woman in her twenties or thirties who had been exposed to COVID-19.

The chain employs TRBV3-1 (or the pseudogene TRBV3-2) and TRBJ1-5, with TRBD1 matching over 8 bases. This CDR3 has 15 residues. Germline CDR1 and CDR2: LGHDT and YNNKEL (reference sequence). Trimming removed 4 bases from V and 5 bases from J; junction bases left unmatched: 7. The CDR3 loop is CASSLDRTGHQPQHF. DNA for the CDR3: TGTGCCAGCAGCCTGGATAGGACAGGGCATCAGCCCCAGCATTTT.

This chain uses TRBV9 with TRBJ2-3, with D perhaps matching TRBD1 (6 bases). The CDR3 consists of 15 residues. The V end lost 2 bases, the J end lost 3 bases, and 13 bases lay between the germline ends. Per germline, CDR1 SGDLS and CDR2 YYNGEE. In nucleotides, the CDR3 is TGTGCCAGCAGCGTTCAGACAGGAGAGACAGATACGCAGTATTTT. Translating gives CASSVQTGETDTQYF.